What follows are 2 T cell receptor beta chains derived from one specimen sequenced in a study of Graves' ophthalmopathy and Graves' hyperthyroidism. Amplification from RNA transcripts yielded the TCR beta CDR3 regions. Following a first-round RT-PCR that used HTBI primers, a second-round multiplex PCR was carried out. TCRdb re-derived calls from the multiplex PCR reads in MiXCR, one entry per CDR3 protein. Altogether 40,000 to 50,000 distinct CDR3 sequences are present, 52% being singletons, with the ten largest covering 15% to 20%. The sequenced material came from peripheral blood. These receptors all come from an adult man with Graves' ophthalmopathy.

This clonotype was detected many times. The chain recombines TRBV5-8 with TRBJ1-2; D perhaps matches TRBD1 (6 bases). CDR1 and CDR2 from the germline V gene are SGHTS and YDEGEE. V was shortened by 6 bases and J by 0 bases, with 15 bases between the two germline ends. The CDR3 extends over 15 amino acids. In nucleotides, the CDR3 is TGTGCCAGCACCCTGGGGGGGGCAGCTAACTATGGCTACACCTTC. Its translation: CASTLGGAANYGYTF.

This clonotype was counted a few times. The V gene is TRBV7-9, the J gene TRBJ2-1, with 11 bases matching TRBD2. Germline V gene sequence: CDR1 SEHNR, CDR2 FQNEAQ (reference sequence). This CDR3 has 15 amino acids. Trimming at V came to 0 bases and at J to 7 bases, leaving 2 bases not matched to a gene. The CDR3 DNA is TGTGCCAGCAGCTTAGCTCCTAGCGGGGGGAATGAGCAGTTCTTC. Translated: CASSLAPSGGNEQFF.